The clone carrying this T cell receptor beta chain was recorded at least ten times. Its target is unknown. The record originates from a study of T cells in Graves' hyperthyroidism and ophthalmopathy. About the study: The authors collected peripheral blood at initial diagnosis, before any treatment. Study-wide results and limits: The model predicted ophthalmopathy a median around 6.5 months before onset.

Patients were excluded for uncontrolled infection, other autoimmune disease, pregnancy or lactation. RNA transcripts yielded amplified TCR beta CDR3 regions. Researchers ran a first-round RT-PCR on the TCR CDR3 using the HTBI primer set. TCRdb independently ran MiXCR on the multiplex PCR reads; one entry per CDR3 protein. The sample yields 690,000 or so distinct CDR3 sequences, approximately 19% seen once. Germline V gene sequence: CDR1 SGHAT, CDR2 FQNNGV. CDR3 length equals 17 residues. V lost 0 bases, J lost 7 bases, and 7 bases stayed unmatched. The V and J genes are TRBV11-2 and TRBJ2-2; 11 bases match TRBD1. The TCR sequence derives from a woman between 45 and 60 years old with Graves' hyperthyroidism that later progressed to Graves' ophthalmopathy. Sample: blood. CDR3 sequence (DNA): TGTGCCAGCAGCTTAGATCGTTGGACAGGGGGCGACGGGGAGCTGTTTTTT. This codes for CASSLDRWTGGDGELFF. The full variable domain, in which reference TRBV11-2 and TRBJ2-2 provide the parts outside the CDR3, is EAGVAQSPRYKIIEKRQSVAFWCNPISGHATLYWYQQILGQGPKLLIQFQNNGVVDDSQLPKDRFSAERLKGVDSTLKIQPAKLEDSAVYLCASSLDRWTGGDGELFFGEGSRLTVL.